These T cell receptor beta chains were read from a single sample in a study of cytomegalovirus exposure and HLA in healthy donors. The data were produced by immunoSEQ multiplex PCR, yet TCRdb's version contains in-frame clones alone and is incomplete. This sample yields over 45,000 clones, of which roughly four fifths are seen a single time; roughly 2.4% belongs to the top ten. The sample taken for sequencing was PBMCs. The receptors were sampled from a boy aged 5-17 years in good health and CMV-seropositive. Both conserved end residues are part of each CDR3. A D gene is named only where the DNA matches it firmly. For some rows the clone size is stated as once, few or many, or as a class when expanded; others skip it.

TRBJ1-1 TRBV5-1 - - CASSLQPRQGNTEAFF TGCGCCAGCAGCTTACAACCCAGGCAGGGGAACACTGAAGCTTTCTTT
TRBJ2-5 TRBV18 TRBD2 - CASSPVVAGDETQYF TGTGCCAGCTCACCAGTAGTAGCGGGGGATGAGACCCAGTACTTC
TRBJ1-2 TRBV7-9 - - CASSLLGTRYYGYTF TGTGCCAGCAGCTTGTTGGGGACTCGTTACTATGGCTACACCTTC
TRBJ1-1 TRBV11-3 - - CASSRSGGTGEAFF TGTGCCAGCAGCCGGAGCGGGGGAACGGGTGAAGCTTTCTTT
TRBJ1-2 TRBV5-6 TRBD1 once CASSPQGGVYTF TGTGCCAGCAGTCCCCAGGGGGGAGTCTACACCTTC
TRBJ2-2 TRBV11-2 - - CASSLGAAGELFF TGTGCCAGCAGCTTGGGGGCCGCCGGGGAGCTGTTTTTT
TRBJ1-6 TRBV10-3 - - CAISATAGNSPLHF TGTGCCATCAGTGCGACAGCGGGTAATTCACCCCTCCACTTT
TRBJ2-5 TRBV6-1 - - CASSEGVYPGWTQYF TGTGCCAGCAGTGAAGGGGTATACCCGGGGTGGACCCAGTACTTC
TRBJ2-7 TRBV4-1 - - CASSPRDTYEQYF TGCGCCAGCAGCCCTCGGGACACCTACGAGCAGTACTTC
TRBJ1-5 TRBV9 TRBD1 - CASGTGEHQPQHF TGTGCCAGCGGGACAGGAGAGCATCAGCCCCAGCATTTT
TRBJ1-2 TRBV5-1 TRBD1 few CASSSVPGQGANYGDYTF TGCGCCAGCAGCTCGGTCCCGGGACAGGGGGCTAACTATGGCGACTACACCTTC
TRBJ1-2 TRBV6-5 - - CASSRGSGYTF TGTGCCAGCTCGAGGGGGTCAGGCTACACCTTC
TRBJ1-2 TRBV7-6 TRBD1 - CASSHHRDSFSQGYTF TGTGCCAGCAGTCATCACCGGGACAGCTTTTCCCAGGGCTACACCTTC
TRBJ1-1 TRBV14 - - CASSQVLGGEAFF TGTGCCAGCAGCCAAGTTTTGGGAGGGGAAGCTTTCTTT
TRBJ2-5 TRBV2 - - CANSAMRAQETQYF TGTGCCAACTCAGCGATGAGGGCCCAAGAGACCCAGTACTTC
TRBJ2-3 TRBV5-6 TRBD2 - CASSFGGATDTQYF TGTGCCAGCAGCTTCGGGGGGGCCACAGATACGCAGTATTTT
TRBJ2-2 TRBV14 TRBD1 - CASSQEVGTGLPTGELFF TGTGCCAGCAGCCAAGAGGTTGGGACAGGCCTCCCCACCGGGGAGCTGTTTTTT
TRBJ2-2 TRBV19 - - CASSIFGRADTGELFF TGTGCCAGTAGTATCTTTGGCAGGGCGGACACCGGGGAGCTGTTTTTT
TRBJ1-2 TRBV5-1 - - CASTEGGYGYTF TGCGCCAGCACGGAAGGAGGCTATGGCTACACCTTC
TRBJ1-1 TRBV6-5 TRBD1 once CASTGTENTEAFF TGTGCCAGTACCGGGACAGAGAACACTGAAGCTTTCTTT
TRBJ2-1 TRBV11-2 TRBD1 - CASSGYITGGNEQFF TGTGCCAGCAGCGGCTACATCACAGGGGGTAATGAGCAGTTCTTC
TRBJ1-2 TRBV6-1 - - CAVIRGSYGYTF TGTGCCGTTATCAGGGGAAGCTATGGCTACACCTTC
TRBJ1-1 TRBV27 TRBD1 once CASSIQDRSEAFF TGTGCCAGCAGTATCCAGGACAGGTCTGAAGCTTTCTTT
TRBJ2-2 TRBV4-2 TRBD2 - CASSQDQRGFDTGELFF TGTGCCAGCAGCCAAGACCAGCGGGGGTTCGACACCGGGGAGCTGTTTTTT
TRBJ2-1 TRBV4-1 - - CASSQGERDYNEQFF TGCGCCAGCAGCCAAGGGGAACGGGACTACAATGAGCAGTTCTTC
TRBJ1-1 TRBV20-1 - - CSAKDYTEAFF TGCAGTGCAAAGGACTACACTGAAGCTTTCTTT
TRBJ1-2 TRBV6-5 TRBD1 - CASSYPGQGASGYTF TGTGCCAGCAGTTACCCGGGACAGGGGGCCAGTGGCTACACCTTC
TRBJ1-6 TRBV2 - - CASSEGAGAANNSPLHF TGTGCCAGCAGTGAAGGGGCTGGGGCGGCTAATAATTCACCCCTCCACTTT
TRBJ2-2 TRBV19 TRBD1 once CAGRQGADTGELFF TGTGCCGGCCGACAGGGGGCGGACACCGGGGAGCTGTTTTTT
TRBJ1-2 TRBV4-1 - - CASSQPRQHPTLNYGYTF TGCGCCAGCAGCCAACCCCGACAGCACCCCACACTTAACTATGGCTACACCTTC
TRBJ1-2 TRBV5-8 - once CASSSDGYTF TGTGCCAGCAGCTCGGATGGCTACACCTTC
TRBJ2-2 TRBV6-1 - once CASIPSYGVTGELFF TGTGCCAGCATCCCATCTTACGGAGTTACCGGGGAGCTGTTTTTT
TRBJ2-5 TRBV10-3 TRBD2 - CASGTSGGQETQYF TGTGCCTCAGGGACTAGCGGGGGGCAAGAGACCCAGTACTTC
TRBJ1-6 TRBV27 TRBD1 - CASSTWLQGGSPLHF TGTGCCAGCAGCACCTGGCTACAGGGGGGCTCACCCCTCCACTTT
TRBJ1-1 TRBV2 TRBD1 - CASSGDRGRDTEAFF TGTGCCAGCAGTGGAGACAGGGGGCGGGACACTGAAGCTTTCTTT
TRBJ2-1 TRBV10-2 TRBD1 - CASRQRQGYNEQFF TGCGCCAGCAGGCAAAGACAGGGGTACAATGAGCAGTTCTTC
TRBJ2-5 TRBV4-1 TRBD2 - CASSHLPSGGGEETQYF TGCGCCAGCAGCCATTTGCCTAGCGGGGGGGGCGAAGAGACCCAGTACTTC
TRBJ2-5 TRBV5-6 TRBD2 - CASSLTSGGAGETQYF TGTGCCAGCAGCTTGACAAGCGGGGGGGCGGGGGAGACCCAGTACTTC
TRBJ1-2 TRBV15 - few CATSRDPANGYTF TGTGCCACCAGCAGAGACCCTGCGAATGGCTACACCTTC
TRBJ2-5 TRBV7-3 - - CASSLNGGWRETQYF TGTGCCAGCAGCTTAAACGGAGGTTGGAGGGAGACCCAGTACTTC
TRBJ2-3 TRBV19 - - CASSRGLSDTQYF TGTGCCAGTAGCCGAGGACTCTCAGATACGCAGTATTTT
TRBJ2-2 TRBV6-5 - - CASRQIPSTGELFF TGTGCCAGCAGACAAATTCCCAGCACCGGGGAGCTGTTTTTT